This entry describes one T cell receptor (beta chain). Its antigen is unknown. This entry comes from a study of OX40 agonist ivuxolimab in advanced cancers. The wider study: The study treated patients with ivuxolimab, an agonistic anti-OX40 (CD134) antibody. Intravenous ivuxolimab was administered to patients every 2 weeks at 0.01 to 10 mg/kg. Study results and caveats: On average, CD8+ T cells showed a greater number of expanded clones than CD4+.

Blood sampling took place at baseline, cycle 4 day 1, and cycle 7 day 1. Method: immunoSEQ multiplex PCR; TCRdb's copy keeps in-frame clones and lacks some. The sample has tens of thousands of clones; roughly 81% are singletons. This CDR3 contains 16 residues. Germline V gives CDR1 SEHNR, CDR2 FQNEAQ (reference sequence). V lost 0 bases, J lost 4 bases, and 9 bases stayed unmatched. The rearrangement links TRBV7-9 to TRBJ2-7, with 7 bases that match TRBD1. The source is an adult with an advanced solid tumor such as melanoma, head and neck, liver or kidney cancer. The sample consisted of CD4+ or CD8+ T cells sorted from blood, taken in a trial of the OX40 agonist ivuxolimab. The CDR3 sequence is CASSLALRTGRYEQYF. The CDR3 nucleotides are TGTGCCAGCAGCTTAGCGCTGAGGACAGGACGATACGAGCAGTACTTC.